This TCR beta chain was documented in a study of shared clonotypes between healthy human individuals. Naive CD8 cells lacked CD45RO, underwent positive selection for CCR7 and left out terminally differentiated effector memory CD45RA+ cells. Running of the assay took place at deep level. Measured with immunoSEQ multiplex PCR; TCRdb has only the in-frame clones, and not every one. The table lists about 2.2 million clones, roughly 93% of them singletons, with 1.5% to 2% in the top ten. Germline V gene lookup returns CDR1 MNHNS and CDR2 SASEGT. The CDR3 contains 12 residues. V shed 8 bases and J shed 2 bases, with 10 bases lying between them.

This TCR was sampled from a man younger than 35 in good health. Some clones in this sample may be carry-over from other donors' samples. The V gene is TRBV6-1, the J gene TRBJ2-7, with D maybe TRBD1 (6 bases). The sequencing sample was made of naive CD8+ T cells from PBMCs. CDR3 DNA: TGTGCCAGCGAAGGACAGACCTACGAGCAGTACTTC. Translation: CASEGQTYEQYF.